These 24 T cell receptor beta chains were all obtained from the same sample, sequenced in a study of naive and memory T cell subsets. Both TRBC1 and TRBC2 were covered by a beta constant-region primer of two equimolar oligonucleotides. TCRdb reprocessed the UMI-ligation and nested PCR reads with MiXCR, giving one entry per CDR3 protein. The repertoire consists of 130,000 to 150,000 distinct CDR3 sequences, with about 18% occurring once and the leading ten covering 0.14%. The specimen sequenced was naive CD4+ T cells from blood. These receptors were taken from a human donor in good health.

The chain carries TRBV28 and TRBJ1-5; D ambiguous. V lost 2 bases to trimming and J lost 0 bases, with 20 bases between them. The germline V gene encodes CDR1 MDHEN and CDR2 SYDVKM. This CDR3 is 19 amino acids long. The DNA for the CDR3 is TGTGCCAGCAGTTTACTGGAGTTGGACCGTAGAAATAGCAATCAGCCCCAGCATTTT. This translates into CASSLLELDRRNSNQPQHF.

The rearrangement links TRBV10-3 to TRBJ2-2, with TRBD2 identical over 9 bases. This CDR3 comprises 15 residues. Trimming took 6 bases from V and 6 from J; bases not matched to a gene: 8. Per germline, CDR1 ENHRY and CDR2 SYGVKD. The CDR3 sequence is CAIRSSGSEPGELFF. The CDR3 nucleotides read TGTGCCATCAGAAGTAGCGGGAGCGAACCCGGGGAGCTGTTTTTT.

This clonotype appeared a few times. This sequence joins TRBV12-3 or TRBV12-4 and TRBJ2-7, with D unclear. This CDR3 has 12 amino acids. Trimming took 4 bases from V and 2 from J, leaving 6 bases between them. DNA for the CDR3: TGTGCCAGCAGTTCGGGCACCTACGAGCAGTACTTC. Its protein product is CASSSGTYEQYF.

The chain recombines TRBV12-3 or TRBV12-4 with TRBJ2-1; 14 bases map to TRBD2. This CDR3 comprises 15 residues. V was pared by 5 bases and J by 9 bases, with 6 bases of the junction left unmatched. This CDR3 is CASSPGTSGSIEQFF. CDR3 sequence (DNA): TGTGCCAGCAGTCCCGGGACTAGCGGGAGTATTGAGCAGTTCTTC.

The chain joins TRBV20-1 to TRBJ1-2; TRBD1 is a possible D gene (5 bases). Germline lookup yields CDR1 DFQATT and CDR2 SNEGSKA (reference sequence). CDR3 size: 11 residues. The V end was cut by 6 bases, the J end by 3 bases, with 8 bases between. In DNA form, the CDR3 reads TGCAGTGCGACAGCCCACTATGGCTACACCTTC. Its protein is CSATAHYGYTF.

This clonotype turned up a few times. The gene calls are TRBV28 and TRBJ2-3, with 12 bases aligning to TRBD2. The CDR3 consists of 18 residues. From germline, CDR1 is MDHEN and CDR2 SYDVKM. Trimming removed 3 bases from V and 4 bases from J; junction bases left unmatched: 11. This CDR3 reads CASSLLGRTSGNADTQYF. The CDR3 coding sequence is TGTGCCAGCAGTTTGCTAGGACGGACTAGCGGGAACGCAGATACGCAGTATTTT.

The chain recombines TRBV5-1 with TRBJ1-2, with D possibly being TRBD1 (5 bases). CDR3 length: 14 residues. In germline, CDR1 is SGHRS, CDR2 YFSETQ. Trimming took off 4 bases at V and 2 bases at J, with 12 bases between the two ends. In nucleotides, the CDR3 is TGCGCCAGCAGCCAGCCGGGACCAAACTATGGCTACACCTTC. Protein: CASSQPGPNYGYTF.

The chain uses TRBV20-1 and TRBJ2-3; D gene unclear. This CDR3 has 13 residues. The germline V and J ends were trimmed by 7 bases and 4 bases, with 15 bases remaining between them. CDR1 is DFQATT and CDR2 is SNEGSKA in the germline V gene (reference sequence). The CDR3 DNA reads TGCAGTGTTCAGGACCGAGGACCAGATACGCAGTATTTT. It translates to CSVQDRGPDTQYF.

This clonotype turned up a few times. The CDR3, as DNA: TGTGCCAGCAGCCCGATGAACTCGGGCTATGGCTACACCTTC. As protein: CASSPMNSGYGYTF. V usage is TRBV12-3 or TRBV12-4 and J usage is TRBJ1-2; no clear D gene. The CDR3 has 14 residues. V lost 6 bases, J lost 4 bases, and 15 bases lay in between.

The CDR3 region has the DNA TGTGCCAGCAGCCCGACAGGATCGAACACTGAAGCTTTCTTT. It yields the protein CASSPTGSNTEAFF. The J gene is TRBJ1-1, the V gene TRBV11-1; possible D gene TRBD1, 6 bases. With 5 bases removed from V and 1 base from J, the gap between germline ends came to 11 bases. Germline lookup yields CDR1 SGHAT and CDR2 FQDESV (reference sequence). The CDR3 is 14 amino acids.

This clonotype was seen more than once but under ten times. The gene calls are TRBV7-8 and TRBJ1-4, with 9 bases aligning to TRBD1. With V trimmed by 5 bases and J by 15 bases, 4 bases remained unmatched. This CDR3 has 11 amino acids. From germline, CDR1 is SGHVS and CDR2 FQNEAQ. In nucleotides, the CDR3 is TGTGCCAGCAGCACAGGGGGCGCGTTGTTTTTT. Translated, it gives CASSTGGALFF.

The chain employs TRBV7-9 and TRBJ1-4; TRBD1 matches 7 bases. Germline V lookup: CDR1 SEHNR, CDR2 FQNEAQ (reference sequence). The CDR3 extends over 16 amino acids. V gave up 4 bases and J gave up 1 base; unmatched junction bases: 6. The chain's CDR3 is CASSSRDSRTNEKLFF. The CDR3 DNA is TGTGCCAGCAGCTCCCGGGACAGTAGAACTAATGAAAAACTGTTTTTT.

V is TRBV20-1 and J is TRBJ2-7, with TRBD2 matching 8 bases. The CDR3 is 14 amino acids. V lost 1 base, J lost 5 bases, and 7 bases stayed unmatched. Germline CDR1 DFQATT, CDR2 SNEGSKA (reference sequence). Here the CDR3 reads CSARVAGGLDEQYF. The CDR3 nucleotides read TGCAGTGCTAGAGTGGCGGGAGGCCTTGACGAGCAGTACTTC.

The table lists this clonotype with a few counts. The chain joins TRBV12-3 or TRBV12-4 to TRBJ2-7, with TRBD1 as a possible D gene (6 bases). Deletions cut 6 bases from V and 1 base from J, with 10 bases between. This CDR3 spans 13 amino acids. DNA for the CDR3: TGTGCCAGCAGGAATACAGGGTCCTACGAGCAGTACTTC. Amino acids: CASRNTGSYEQYF.

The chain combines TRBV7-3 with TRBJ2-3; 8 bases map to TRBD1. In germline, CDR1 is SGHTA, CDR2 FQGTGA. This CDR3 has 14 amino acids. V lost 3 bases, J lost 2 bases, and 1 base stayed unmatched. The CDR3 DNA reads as TGTGCCAGCAGCTTGGGACAGGTCACAGATACGCAGTATTTT. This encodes CASSLGQVTDTQYF.

In DNA form, the CDR3 reads TGTGCCAGCAGCAATCTAGCGGGAGGTTTGACAGATACGCAGTATTTT. It codes for CASSNLAGGLTDTQYF. The V call is TRBV6-6, the J call TRBJ2-3; 11 bases match TRBD2. This CDR3 is built from 16 residues. Germline CDR1 MNHNY, CDR2 SVGAGI (reference sequence). V trimming: 6 bases; J trimming: 3 bases; junction bases outside the gene matches: 8.

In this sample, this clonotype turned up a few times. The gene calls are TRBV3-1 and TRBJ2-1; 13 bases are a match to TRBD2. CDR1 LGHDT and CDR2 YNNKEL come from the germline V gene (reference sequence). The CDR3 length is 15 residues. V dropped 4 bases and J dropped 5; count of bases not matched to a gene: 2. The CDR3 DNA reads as TGTGCCAGCAGCCGCGGGACTAGCGGGAACAATGAGCAGTTCTTC. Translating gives CASSRGTSGNNEQFF.

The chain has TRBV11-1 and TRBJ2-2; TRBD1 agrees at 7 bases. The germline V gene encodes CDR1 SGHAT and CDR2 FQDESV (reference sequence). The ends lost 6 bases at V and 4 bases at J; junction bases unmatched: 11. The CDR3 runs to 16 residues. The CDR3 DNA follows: TGTGCCAGCAGTCAAACCTCGGGACAGTTCACCGGGGAGCTGTTTTTT. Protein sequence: CASSQTSGQFTGELFF.

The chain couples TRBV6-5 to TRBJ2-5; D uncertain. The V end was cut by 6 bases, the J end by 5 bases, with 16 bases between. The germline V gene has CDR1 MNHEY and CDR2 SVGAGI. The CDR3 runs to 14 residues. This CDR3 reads CASSSNSIGETQYF. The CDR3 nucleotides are TGTGCCAGCAGCTCCAACTCGATCGGGGAGACCCAGTACTTC.

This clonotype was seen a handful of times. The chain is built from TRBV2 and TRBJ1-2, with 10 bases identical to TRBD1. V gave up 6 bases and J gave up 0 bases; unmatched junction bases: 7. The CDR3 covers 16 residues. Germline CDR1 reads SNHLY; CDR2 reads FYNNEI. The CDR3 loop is CASSGDRGRANYGYTF. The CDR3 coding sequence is TGTGCCAGCAGCGGGGACAGGGGACGAGCTAACTATGGCTACACCTTC.

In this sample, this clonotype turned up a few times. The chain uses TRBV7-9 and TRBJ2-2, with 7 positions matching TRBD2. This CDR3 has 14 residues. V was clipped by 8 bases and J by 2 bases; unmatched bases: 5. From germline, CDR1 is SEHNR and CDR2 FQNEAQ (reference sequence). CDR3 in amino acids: CASGRAGNTGELFF. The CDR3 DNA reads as TGTGCCAGCGGGAGAGCGGGAAACACCGGGGAGCTGTTTTTT.

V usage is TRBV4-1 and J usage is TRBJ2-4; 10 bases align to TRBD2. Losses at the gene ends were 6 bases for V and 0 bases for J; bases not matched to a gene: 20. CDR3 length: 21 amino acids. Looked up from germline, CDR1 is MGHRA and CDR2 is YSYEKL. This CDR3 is CASRAISGREVRIEAKNIQYF. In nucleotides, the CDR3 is TGCGCCAGCAGGGCTATAAGCGGGAGGGAGGTTAGAATCGAAGCCAAAAACATTCAGTACTTC.

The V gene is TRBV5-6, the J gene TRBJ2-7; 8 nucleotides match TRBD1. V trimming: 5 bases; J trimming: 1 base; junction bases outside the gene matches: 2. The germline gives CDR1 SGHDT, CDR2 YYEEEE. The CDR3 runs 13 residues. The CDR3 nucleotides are TGTGCCAGCAGTTGGGACAGGTCCTACGAGCAGTACTTC. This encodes CASSWDRSYEQYF.

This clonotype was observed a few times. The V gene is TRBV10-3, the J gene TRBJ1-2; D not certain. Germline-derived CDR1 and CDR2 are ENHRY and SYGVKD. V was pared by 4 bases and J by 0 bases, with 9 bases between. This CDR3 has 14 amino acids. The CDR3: CAISGGSSNYGYTF. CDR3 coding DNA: TGTGCCATCAGTGGTGGCAGTTCTAACTATGGCTACACCTTC.